This T cell receptor beta chain came from a study of blood T cell repertoires in COVID-19. Overall study context: Spain, Italy and the United States supplied samples that represented acute and convalescent COVID-19. The cDNA or gDNA used as material had been derived from T cells, B-cell-depleted T cells, or PBMCs.

The V end lost 1 base, the J end lost 8 bases, and 15 bases lay between the germline ends. Germline CDR1 SGHRS, CDR2 YFSETQ. This CDR3 comprises 15 residues. In the original analysis: By means of reference gene primer amplification, nucleated cell counts were estimated. Produced via immunoSEQ multiplex PCR; TCRdb's table is partial and in-frame only. V, J and clone size are taken as reported in that table, and D and trimming were inferred from the DNA itself. The data show a few hundred thousand clones, with roughly 89% seen just once and approximately 1.4% held by the top ten. Sequencing was carried out using peripheral blood. V is TRBV5-1 and J is TRBJ1-4; D remains ambiguous. The sequence was collected from a woman in her forties who had recovered from COVID-19. The CDR3 sequence: CASSLSGIPREKLFF. DNA for the CDR3: TGCGCCAGCAGCTTGTCCGGGATACCTCGGGAAAAACTGTTTTTT.